These 7 T cell receptor beta chains came from one sample sequenced in a study of CD8+ T cells in alopecia areata. Isolated RNA was reverse transcribed into cDNA used as the sequencing template. Some clones are missing from TCRdb's copy, which holds only in-frame ones; the method was immunoSEQ multiplex PCR. The sample holds 130,000 to 150,000 clones, 82% seen once. Treatment meaning: oral pan-JAK inhibitor, 5-10 mg twice daily. Specimen: CD8+ T cells sorted from blood, collected at week 4, from a patient treated with tofacitinib. These TCRs come from a human donor with alopecia areata.

This chain connects TRBV7-2 to TRBJ1-1, with D hard to call. Trimming removed 0 bases from V and 5 bases from J, with 10 bases in between. CDR1 is SGHTA and CDR2 is FQGNSA in the germline V gene. CDR3 size: 14 residues. The CDR3: CASSLALGWTEAFF. The DNA for the CDR3 is TGTGCCAGCAGCTTAGCGCTGGGGTGGACTGAAGCTTTCTTT.

V is TRBV7-9 and J is TRBJ1-1; D unclear. The CDR3 is 17 amino acids. The germline gives CDR1 SEHNR, CDR2 FQNEAQ (reference sequence). Trimming took 1 base from V and 3 from J, leaving 18 bases between them. In DNA form, the CDR3 reads TGTGCCAGCAGCTTAGAGAGTCCGTGGGATCTGGACACTGAAGCTTTCTTT. Its translation is CASSLESPWDLDTEAFF.

V usage is TRBV4-1 and J usage is TRBJ2-5; 8 nucleotides agree with TRBD1. CDR3 length equals 15 residues. The germline CDR1 and CDR2 sequences are MGHRA and YSYEKL. Trimming took 3 bases from V and 5 from J; bases not matched to a gene: 8. CDR3 residues: CASSQLRTGFETQYF. The CDR3 DNA reads TGCGCCAGCAGCCAGCTAAGGACAGGGTTTGAGACCCAGTACTTC.

This chain joins TRBV10-2 and TRBJ1-5; 8 bases fit TRBD1. The V gene end was trimmed by 6 bases and the J gene end by 6 bases; junction bases not matched to a gene: 7. The germline CDR1 and CDR2 sequences are WSHSY and SAAADI. CDR3 length: 14 residues. The CDR3 DNA sequence: TGCGCCAGCAGGATGACAGGGGCGGTTCAGCCCCAGCATTTT. It codes for CASRMTGAVQPQHF.

The chain has TRBV9 and TRBJ2-5; the D gene could be TRBD1 or TRBD2 (5 bases each). This CDR3 has 15 residues. V lost 2 bases and J 0 bases, leaving 11 bases between the germline ends. Germline assignment: CDR1 SGDLS and CDR2 YYNGEE. The CDR3 spells CASSVARDDQETQYF. The CDR3 DNA follows: TGTGCCAGCAGCGTCGCTCGGGACGACCAAGAGACCCAGTACTTC.

This clone turned up a few times. This chain links TRBV23-1 with TRBJ2-1; 10 positions agree with TRBD1. TRBV23-1 is recorded as an ORF, its role being uncertain. This CDR3 is built from 15 residues. After removal of 4 bases from V and 2 bases from J, the junction contained 2 bases not matched to a gene. The CDR3 bases are TGCGCCAGCAGTCGGGACAGGGGACCCTACAATGAGCAGTTCTTC. Amino acids: CASSRDRGPYNEQFF.

There are a few counts of this clone. This chain connects TRBV10-3 to TRBJ1-1, with a possible D match to TRBD1 (5 bases). Germline V gives CDR1 ENHRY, CDR2 SYGVKD. Deletions cut 3 bases from V and 4 bases from J, with 21 bases between. This CDR3 comprises 17 residues. CDR3 loop: CAISDQSQTVRGTEAFF. The CDR3 DNA reads as TGTGCCATCAGTGACCAATCTCAGACAGTACGCGGCACTGAAGCTTTCTTT.